This T cell receptor (beta chain) derives from a study of T-cell reconstitution after alpha-beta-depleted transplantation in children. TCRbeta library construction was performed incorporating unique molecular identifiers. TCRdb itself ran the PCR reads through MiXCR, one entry per CDR3 protein. The sample lists fewer than 550,000 distinct CDR3 sequences, roughly 11% seen once, with roughly 5.1% in the top ten. This clonotype was obtained from a human donor who donated a stem cell graft to a child with acute myeloid leukemia. This material consisted of PBMCs from the stem cell graft donor, taken from the stem cell graft.

CDR3: CASSHLLAGGMESVKNIQYF. CDR3 nucleotides: TGCGCCAGCAGCCACCTACTAGCGGGGGGTATGGAGTCTGTCAAAAACATTCAGTACTTC. V and J are TRBV4-1 and TRBJ2-4; TRBD2 agrees at 12 bases. This CDR3 region has 20 residues. The trim removed 3 bases at V and 3 bases at J, leaving 15 bases unmatched. Germline lookup yields CDR1 MGHRA and CDR2 YSYEKL.